This is a list of T cell receptor beta chains from one sample in a study of Graves' ophthalmopathy and Graves' hyperthyroidism. TCRdb re-analysed the multiplex PCR reads in MiXCR, keeping a single row per CDR3 protein. This table holds 600,000 to 950,000 distinct CDR3 sequences, 35% to 50% found once. Material for sequencing was peripheral blood. The source of these receptors is an adult man with Graves' ophthalmopathy. Each CDR3 is given with its conserved first and last residue. D genes are given only for firm matches. The size entry is marked missing in some rows and otherwise reads once, few, many or a size class.

CDR3aa: CASSRAGHNQPQHF
abundance: -
d_gene: -
v_gene: TRBV19

CDR3aa: CASSMGRNTEAF
abundance: -
d_gene: -
v_gene: TRBV11-1

CDR3aa: CASGDRDSSVHTIYF
abundance: many
d_gene: TRBD1
v_gene: TRBV6-5

CDR3aa: CASSLISRGQETQYF
abundance: -
d_gene: TRBD1
v_gene: TRBV7-9

CDR3aa: CASRFSGGVTGELFF
abundance: -
d_gene: TRBD2
v_gene: TRBV2

CDR3aa: CASSLIGGDTEAFF
abundance: many
d_gene: -
v_gene: TRBV19

CDR3aa: CAISLDFYEQYF
abundance: many
d_gene: -
v_gene: TRBV10-3

CDR3aa: CAIRQTGTNQPQHF
abundance: many
d_gene: TRBD1
v_gene: TRBV10-3

CDR3aa: CSARTRLSNQPQHF
abundance: -
d_gene: -
v_gene: TRBV20-1

CDR3aa: CASSFGLADQYF
abundance: -
d_gene: TRBD2
v_gene: TRBV7-9

CDR3aa: CASSYGWPTLLFF
abundance: -
d_gene: -
v_gene: TRBV7-3

CDR3aa: CASSYGTGPNQPQHF
abundance: -
d_gene: -
v_gene: TRBV6-5

CDR3aa: CATGQAASPLHF
abundance: -
d_gene: TRBD1
v_gene: TRBV10-3

CDR3aa: CAIRGTGGAPAYGSGANVLTF
abundance: once
d_gene: TRBD1
v_gene: TRBV10-3

CDR3aa: CASSLYPGRETQYF
abundance: -
d_gene: -
v_gene: TRBV7-8

CDR3aa: CSVDGQGQWETQYF
abundance: -
d_gene: TRBD1
v_gene: TRBV29-1

CDR3aa: CASSQEGQAFAGANVLTF
abundance: -
d_gene: TRBD1
v_gene: TRBV7-8

CDR3aa: CASSLRTANYGYTF
abundance: -
d_gene: -
v_gene: TRBV12-3/TRBV12-4

CDR3aa: CRARRGVEGYTF
abundance: -
d_gene: -
v_gene: TRBV20-1

CDR3aa: CASSFRNGPEAQHF
abundance: -
d_gene: -
v_gene: TRBV12-3/TRBV12-4

CDR3aa: CANKGLVYEQYF
abundance: -
d_gene: -
v_gene: TRBV2

CDR3aa: CASSQELAYEQYF
abundance: many
d_gene: -
v_gene: TRBV14

CDR3aa: CASSQDFVGEQYF
abundance: -
d_gene: -
v_gene: TRBV7-9

CDR3aa: CASSDRTGPGETQYF
abundance: many
d_gene: TRBD1
v_gene: TRBV25-1

CDR3aa: CASSPLASWDGRETQYF
abundance: -
d_gene: -
v_gene: TRBV11-2

CDR3aa: CASSRRTGVLASSYEQYF
abundance: -
d_gene: TRBD1
v_gene: TRBV9

CDR3aa: CSVGGQGSNQPQHF
abundance: many
d_gene: -
v_gene: TRBV29-1

CDR3aa: CASSVGGAVTTEAFF
abundance: -
d_gene: -
v_gene: TRBV7-9

CDR3aa: CASSPLTAGAFF
abundance: -
d_gene: -
v_gene: TRBV7-2

CDR3aa: CATSDTGSNTGELFF
abundance: -
d_gene: -
v_gene: TRBV25-1

CDR3aa: CASSSASAGGETQYF
abundance: once
d_gene: -
v_gene: TRBV7-2

CDR3aa: CASSDTGSWGYTF
abundance: -
d_gene: -
v_gene: TRBV2

CDR3aa: CASSLLGRRETQYF
abundance: few
d_gene: -
v_gene: TRBV7-2

CDR3aa: CSVGELNQPQHF
abundance: many
d_gene: -
v_gene: TRBV29-1

CDR3aa: CASSSNGDSPLHF
abundance: many
d_gene: -
v_gene: TRBV2

CDR3aa: CATSSFIQGNYGYTF
abundance: -
d_gene: -
v_gene: TRBV15

CDR3aa: CASTRSVNTGELFF
abundance: many
d_gene: -
v_gene: TRBV11-2

CDR3aa: CASSVGHSFYEQYF
abundance: -
d_gene: -
v_gene: TRBV9

CDR3aa: CASSLWTGSYEQYF
abundance: many
d_gene: TRBD1
v_gene: TRBV5-1

CDR3aa: CSADSLGWEENEKLFF
abundance: -
d_gene: -
v_gene: TRBV29-1

CDR3aa: CASSVGVGGYTF
abundance: many
d_gene: -
v_gene: TRBV2

CDR3aa: CSARDTLRVEQYF
abundance: -
d_gene: -
v_gene: TRBV20-1

CDR3aa: CATSRDWRESYGYTF
abundance: many
d_gene: -
v_gene: TRBV15

CDR3aa: CASSQPSVSEAFF
abundance: -
d_gene: -
v_gene: TRBV4-3

CDR3aa: CASSRTAEGIGYTF
abundance: few
d_gene: -
v_gene: TRBV6-5

CDR3aa: CSVRQGASYGYTF
abundance: -
d_gene: TRBD1
v_gene: TRBV29-1

CDR3aa: CAISQGTVSQPQHF
abundance: many
d_gene: TRBD1
v_gene: TRBV10-3

CDR3aa: CASSPSWGGGSNIQYF
abundance: -
d_gene: -
v_gene: TRBV9

CDR3aa: CASRGAARETQYF
abundance: many
d_gene: -
v_gene: TRBV2

CDR3aa: CASGRFQETQYF
abundance: few
d_gene: -
v_gene: TRBV6-5

CDR3aa: CSARDLAYEGEKLFF
abundance: -
d_gene: -
v_gene: TRBV20-1